Each of the 21 T cell receptor beta chains below was sequenced from the same sample in a study of T cell clonality in common variable immunodeficiency. Method: immunoSEQ multiplex PCR; TCRdb's copy keeps in-frame clones and lacks some. This set yields around 50,000 clones and no singletons; the top ten hold about 6%. Sequenced sample: peripheral blood mononuclear cells. These receptors came from a person between 18 and 75 years old in good health.

This clone has at least ten counts. The read ends 3 residues early relative to the CDR3; the germline J gene fills the gap. The chain uses TRBV6-2 or TRBV6-3 and TRBJ2-7, with TRBD2 identical over 8 bases. The J segment lost 2 bases and the V segment lost 6 bases, leaving 12 bases of the junction unmatched. The germline V gene has CDR1 MNHEY and CDR2 SVGEGT. The CDR3 is 16 amino acids. CDR3 region: CASRPAGAGGTYEQYF. CDR3 DNA (partial): TGTGCCAGCAGGCCCGCGGGGGCGGGGGGAACCTACGAG.

On this clone: The CDR3 goes on 3 residues after the read ends, and that part is filled in from the germline J gene. The chain uses TRBV30 and TRBJ1-2; D may be TRBD1 (6 bases). CDR3 length: 17 residues. The germline V gene has CDR1 GTSNPN and CDR2 SVGIG (reference sequence). CDR3 region: CAWRLLLAGGLLSDYTF. CDR3 bases read: TGTGCCTGGAGACTGTTACTGGCGGGGGGGCTTTTGAGTGAC. Complete variable domain (other parts from reference TRBV30 and TRBJ1-2): SQTIHQWPATLVQPVGSPLSLECTVEGTSNPNLYWYRQAAGRGLQLLFYSVGIGQISSEVPQNLSASRPQDRQFILSSKKLLLSDSGFYLCAWRLLLAGGLLSDYTFGSGTRLTVV.

This clone was counted between two and nine times. The read comes to an end 3 residues before the CDR3 does, leaving the germline J gene to fill in the end. The rearrangement uses TRBV10-2 and TRBJ1-2; TRBD1 agrees at 8 bases. This CDR3 comprises 14 residues. Germline V gene sequence: CDR1 WSHSY, CDR2 SAAADI. Losses at the gene ends were 8 bases for V and 5 bases for J; bases not matched to a gene: 10. The CDR3 sequence is CASLPGTGLYGYTF. Incomplete CDR3 DNA: TGCGCCAGCCTACCTGGGACAGGATTGTATGGC.

This clone came up many times. The observed sequence ends 3 residues before the CDR3 terminus, with the missing tail filled in from the germline J gene. The V and J genes are TRBV2 and TRBJ2-5; 12 bases are a match to TRBD1. The germline gives CDR1 SNHLY, CDR2 FYNNEI. V shed 6 bases and J 5 bases; nucleotides not matched to a gene: 13. The CDR3 has 17 residues. This CDR3 reads CASRRGSGTGGGETQYF. CDR3 bases read: TGTGCCAGCAGGAGGGGATCCGGGACAGGGGGCGGGGAGACC. The full variable domain, completed using reference TRBV2 and TRBJ2-5, is EPEVTQTPSHQVTQMGQEVILRCVPISNHLYFYWYRQILGQKVEFLVSFYNNEISEKSEIFDDQFSVERPDGSNFTLKIRSTKLEDSAMYFCASRRGSGTGGGETQYFGPGTRLLVL.

This clone was observed at least ten times. The CDR3 here is CASSLNRGINEKLFF. The part of the CDR3 DNA that was read is TGTGCCAGCAGCTTGAACCGGGGTATTAATGAAAAA. V is TRBV5-6 and J is TRBJ1-4; D unclear. The CDR3 is cut off 3 residues early in the read; its end comes from the germline J gene. Germline loops: CDR1 SGHDT, CDR2 YYEEEE. The CDR3 has 15 residues. Trimming pared 1 base from V and 4 bases from J, leaving 11 bases between.

This clone was counted a few times. The read halts 3 residues ahead of the CDR3 end, with the missing end drawn from the germline J gene. This chain connects TRBV7-2 to TRBJ1-2; 9 bases align to TRBD1. Germline V gene data show CDR1 as SGHTA and CDR2 as FQGNSA. This CDR3 has 14 residues. The covered CDR3 bases are TGTGCCAGCAGCTTATTGGGACAGGGTTACGAC. Protein: CASSLLGQGYD. The entire CDR3 protein reads CASSLLGQGYDYTF. The whole variable domain, filled in from reference TRBV7-2 and TRBJ1-2, reads GAGVSQSPSNKVTEKGKDVELRCDPISGHTALYWYRQSLGQGLEFLIYFQGNSAPDKSGLPSDRFSAERTGGSVSTLTIQRTQQEDSAVYLCASSLLGQGYDYTFGSGTRLTVV.

This clone was recorded many times. The read ends 3 residues early relative to the CDR3; the germline J gene fills the gap. V and J are TRBV5-1 and TRBJ2-5, with D possibly matching TRBD2 (5 bases). In germline, CDR1 is SGHRS, CDR2 YFSETQ. The CDR3 is 16 amino acids. V was cut by 4 bases and J by 5 bases, with 21 bases left in between. The CDR3 is CASSPAASPMEETQYF. The covered CDR3 bases are TGCGCCAGCAGCCCCGCTGCTAGCCCTATGGAGGAGACC.

There are many counts of this clone. The sequence runs out 3 residues before the end of the CDR3; the remainder is reconstructed from the germline J gene. The V gene is TRBV29-1, the J gene TRBJ2-5, with TRBD2 matching over 8 bases. This CDR3 is 13 amino acids long. Trimming at V came to 4 bases and at J to 4 bases, leaving 5 bases not matched to a gene. From germline, CDR1 is SQVTM and CDR2 ANQGSEA. CDR3 in amino acids: CSVAGGVGETQYF. The covered CDR3 bases are TGCAGCGTTGCGGGGGGGGTCGGAGAGACC.

Points on this clone: The CDR3 is cut off 3 residues early in the read; its end comes from the germline J gene. The V gene is TRBV30, the J gene TRBJ1-2, with a weak D call TRBD1 (5 bases). Per germline, CDR1 GTSNPN and CDR2 SVGIG (reference sequence). The CDR3 is made up of 16 amino acids. The CDR3 reads CAWSALMGGGPDTYTF. The sequenced part of the CDR3 DNA is TGTGCCTGGAGTGCCCTCATGGGGGGAGGCCCAGATACC.

This clone was counted at least ten times. Read coverage stops 3 residues before the CDR3 terminus; the germline J gene supplies the remainder. J is TRBJ2-1 and V is TRBV20-1; TRBD2 is a possible D gene (6 bases). The CDR3 is 13 amino acids. Trimming left V 6 bases short and J 4 bases short, with 13 bases between. The V gene's germline CDR1 is DFQATT and CDR2 SNEGSKA (reference sequence). This CDR3 is CSARREAYNEQFF. The sequenced CDR3 bases are TGCAGTGCGCGGCGGGAAGCATACAATGAG.

As concerns this clone: The sequenced fragment ends 3 residues before the CDR3 boundary, so the rest is inferred from the germline J gene. This chain connects TRBV19 to TRBJ2-1; 8 bases align to TRBD2. This CDR3 spans 17 amino acids. J lost 7 bases, V lost 5 bases, and 16 bases had no gene match. Germline V CDR1 and CDR2: LNHDA, SQIVND (reference sequence). The DNA read from the CDR3 is TGTGCCAGTAGTCCCTCCCCGGGGGGGGCCCGAGGAAATGAG. Its translation: CASSPSPGGARGNE. The whole CDR3 reads CASSPSPGGARGNEQFF.

This clone came up many times. The missing CDR3 end, 3 residues past where the read stops, is filled in from the germline J gene. The chain combines TRBV7-8 with TRBJ1-5; tentative D call: TRBD1 (6 bases). With 4 bases removed from V and 7 bases from J, the gap between germline ends came to 17 bases. The germline V gene encodes CDR1 SGHVS and CDR2 FQNEAQ. CDR3 length: 15 amino acids. The CDR3 protein is CASSSPTGSRQPQHF. The sequenced CDR3 bases are TGTGCCAGCAGCTCGCCAACAGGGTCGAGACAGCCC. Complete variable domain (other parts from reference TRBV7-8 and TRBJ1-5): GAGVSQSPRYKVAKRGQDVALRCDPISGHVSLFWYQQALGQGPEFLTYFQNEAQLDKSGLPSDRFFAERPEGSVSTLKIQRTQQEDSAVYLCASSSPTGSRQPQHFGDGTRLSIL.

There are many counts of this clone. Sequencing ends 3 residues short of the CDR3 end; the germline J gene provides the rest. This chain links TRBV12-3 or TRBV12-4 with TRBJ2-7; perhaps TRBD2 as D (6 bases). V was shortened by 6 bases and J by 3 bases, with 18 bases between the two germline ends. This CDR3 is built from 15 residues. The chain's CDR3 is CASSDRTRGNYEQYF. The CDR3 DNA, read in part, is TGTGCCAGCAGCGACCGGACACGGGGGAACTACGAG.

This clone was seen ten or more times. The DNA ends 3 residues before the CDR3 does, and the rest of the CDR3 is filled in from the germline J gene. V usage is TRBV4-2 and J usage is TRBJ1-3; D remains unclear. The CDR3 sequence is 20 residues long. CDR1 is LGHNA, CDR2 YNFKEQ, per germline. V shed 3 bases and J shed 0 bases, with 24 bases lying between them. CDR3 region: CASSHDFQDSDGVSGNTIYF. The CDR3 bases that were read are TGTGCCAGCAGCCACGACTTTCAAGATTCTGACGGAGTCTCTGGAAACACC.

This clone was found many times. The CDR3 end is not reached by the read, which stops 3 residues before it; the germline J gene fills it in. The chain carries TRBV10-3 and TRBJ2-4; 8 bases are a match to TRBD1. Germline V gene sequence: CDR1 ENHRY, CDR2 SYGVKD. This CDR3 has 14 amino acids. The CDR3: CAISDRGPNQPQYF. The sequenced part of the CDR3 DNA is TGTGCCATCAGTGACAGGGGGCCGAATCAGCCT.

This clone appeared many times. The sequenced fragment ends 3 residues before the CDR3 boundary, so the rest is inferred from the germline J gene. This chain links TRBV12-3 or TRBV12-4 with TRBJ1-4; 7 nucleotides match TRBD1. The CDR3 has 14 amino acids. This chain's CDR3 is CASSLGQRNSPLFF. The covered CDR3 bases are TGTGCCAGCAGTTTGGGACAGAGAAATTCACCA.

This clone was seen at least ten times. The read ends 3 residues early relative to the CDR3; the germline J gene fills the gap. The chain is built from TRBV18 and TRBJ2-5, with 10 bases that match TRBD2. In germline, CDR1 is KGHSH, CDR2 LQKENI. The CDR3 is 18 amino acids. The V gene end was trimmed by 4 bases and the J gene end by 1 base; junction bases not matched to a gene: 12. The CDR3 loop reads CASSLQVPASGGQETQYF. Partial CDR3 DNA: TGTGCCAGCTCACTGCAAGTCCCGGCTAGCGGGGGCCAAGAGACC.

This clone was observed many times. CDR3 loop: CASSWRPGQAAEQYF. The covered CDR3 bases are TGTGCCAGCAGCTGGCGGCCGGGACAGGCGGCCGAG. This sequence joins TRBV7-2 and TRBJ2-7, with 8 bases lining up with TRBD1. The read terminates 3 residues before the CDR3 end, so the remaining end is supplied by the germline J gene. The CDR3 totals 15 residues. Germline V gives CDR1 SGHTA, CDR2 FQGNSA. J was trimmed by 6 bases and V by 4 bases; bases with no gene match: 11.

This clone came up many times. Read data end 3 residues before the CDR3 end; the end is taken from the germline J gene. This chain connects TRBV19 to TRBJ1-1; maybe TRBD1 (6 bases). Between the trimmed V and J ends, which lost 5 bases and 2 bases, there was a span of 12 bases. The CDR3 spans 14 residues. The germline CDR1 and CDR2 sequences are LNHDA and SQIVND (reference sequence). This chain's CDR3 is CASSAGQRNTEAFF. The covered CDR3 bases are TGTGCCAGTAGTGCAGGACAGAGAAACACTGAA.

Turning to this clone: The CDR3 end lies 3 residues beyond the end of the read and is filled in from the germline J gene. The chain employs TRBV19 and TRBJ1-1, with D possibly matching TRBD1 (5 bases). CDR1 and CDR2 (germline): LNHDA, SQIVND (reference sequence). The CDR3 is 13 residues long. Between the trimmed V and J ends, which lost 5 bases and 5 bases, there was a span of 12 bases. The CDR3: CASSPQGWTEAFF. Incomplete CDR3 DNA: TGTGCCAGTAGTCCCCAGGGATGGACTGAA.

There are many counts of this clone. The CDR3 end is not reached by the read, which stops 3 residues before it; the germline J gene fills it in. The chain employs TRBV9 and TRBJ2-3, with 11 bases identical to TRBD2. The CDR3 length is 15 residues. The V gene's germline CDR1 is SGDLS and CDR2 YYNGEE. The junction had 3 bases not matched to a gene; V was cut back by 3 bases and J by 3 bases. The covered CDR3 bases are TGTGCCAGCAGCGAAACTAGCGGGGGTACAGATACG. This sequence encodes CASSETSGGTDT. The CDR3 in its entirety is CASSETSGGTDTQYF.